A single sample gave rise to the 5 T cell receptor beta chains below, sequenced in a study of T-cell reconstitution after alpha-beta-depleted transplantation in children. Unique molecular identifiers were built into the TCRbeta library. MiXCR, run by TCRdb on the PCR reads, gives a single entry per CDR3 protein. The top ten hold about 2.4% of the sample, which has 200,000 to 300,000 distinct CDR3 sequences, about 12% seen once. The material was PBMCs from the stem cell graft donor, obtained from the stem cell graft. These receptors all come from a human donor who donated a stem cell graft to a child with acute lymphoblastic leukemia.

The V gene is TRBV5-1, the J gene TRBJ1-6; no definite D call. V lost 9 bases, J lost 6 bases, and 13 bases lay in between. The CDR3 extends over 13 amino acids. Germline V lookup: CDR1 SGHRS, CDR2 YFSETQ. CDR3 residues: CATSARINSPLHF. The CDR3 DNA sequence: TGCGCCACATCAGCAAGGATTAATTCACCCCTCCACTTT.

In this sample, this clonotype turned up many times. The chain recombines TRBV29-1 with TRBJ2-3, with 8 bases fitting TRBD2. This CDR3 has 13 amino acids. V trimming: 5 bases; J trimming: 1 base; junction bases outside the gene matches: 2. CDR1 and CDR2 (germline): SQVTM, ANQGSEA. CDR3 in DNA: TGCAGCGTTTGTAGCGGGGGCACAGATACGCAGTATTTT. Its protein product is CSVCSGGTDTQYF.

This clonotype was counted at least ten times. The DNA of the CDR3 is TGTGCCAGCAGCTTAGCGGCAGGGGGTTTCCCAGAGACCCAGTACTTC. It codes for CASSLAAGGFPETQYF. The chain is built from TRBV7-2 and TRBJ2-5; 7 nucleotides agree with TRBD1. This CDR3 comprises 16 residues. CDR1 is SGHTA, CDR2 FQGNSA, per germline. After removal of 0 bases from V and 4 bases from J, the junction contained 8 bases not matched to a gene.

This clonotype was counted a single time. Since a much larger clone is just one base distant, this may be a read error. Lacking the conserved final phenylalanine or tryptophan, this CDR3 likely reflects a read error. This chain joins TRBV29-1 and TRBJ1-4; TRBD1 matches 10 bases. This CDR3 is 14 amino acids long. Germline loops: CDR1 SQVTM, CDR2 ANQGSEA. Losses at the gene ends were 3 bases for V and 7 bases for J; bases not matched to a gene: 5. CDR3 coding DNA: TGCAGCGTTGACTTGGGACAGGGGAGTGAAAAACTGTTTTTG. Amino acid sequence: CSVDLGQGSEKLFL.

This clonotype was observed many times. Written as DNA, the CDR3 is TGTGCCAGCAGACGGGACGGGGATTATGAGCAGTTCTTC. It codes for CASRRDGDYEQFF. The chain carries TRBV6-2 or TRBV6-3 and TRBJ2-1; D is tentatively TRBD1 or TRBD2 (5 bases each). Germline V gene data show CDR1 as MNHEY and CDR2 as SVGEGT. The CDR3 consists of 13 residues. Trimming shortened V by 6 bases and J by 8 bases, and 14 bases separated the two germline ends.